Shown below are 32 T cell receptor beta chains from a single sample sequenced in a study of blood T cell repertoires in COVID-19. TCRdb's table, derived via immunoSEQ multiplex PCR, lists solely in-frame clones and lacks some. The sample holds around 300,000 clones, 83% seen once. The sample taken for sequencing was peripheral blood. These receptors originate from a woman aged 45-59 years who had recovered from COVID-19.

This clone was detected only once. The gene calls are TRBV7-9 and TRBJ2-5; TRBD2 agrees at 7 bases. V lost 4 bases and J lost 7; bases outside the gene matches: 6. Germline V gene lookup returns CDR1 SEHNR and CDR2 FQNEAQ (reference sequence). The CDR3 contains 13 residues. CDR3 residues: CASSSRGGGTQYF. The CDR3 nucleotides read TGTGCCAGCAGCTCCCGTGGGGGGGGGACCCAGTACTTC.

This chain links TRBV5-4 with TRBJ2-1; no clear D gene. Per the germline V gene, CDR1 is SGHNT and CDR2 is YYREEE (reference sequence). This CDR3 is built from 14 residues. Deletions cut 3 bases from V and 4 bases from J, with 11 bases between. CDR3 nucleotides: TGTGCCAGCAGCTCCCCGACTGGGTACAATGAGCAGTTCTTC. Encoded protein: CASSSPTGYNEQFF.

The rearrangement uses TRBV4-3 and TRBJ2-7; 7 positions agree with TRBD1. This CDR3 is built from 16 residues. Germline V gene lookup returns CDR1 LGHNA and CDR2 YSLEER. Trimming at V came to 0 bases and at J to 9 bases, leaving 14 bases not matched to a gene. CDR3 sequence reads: CASSQDRGTASLGQYF. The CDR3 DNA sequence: TGCGCCAGCAGCCAAGATAGGGGGACAGCATCCCTCGGGCAGTACTTC.

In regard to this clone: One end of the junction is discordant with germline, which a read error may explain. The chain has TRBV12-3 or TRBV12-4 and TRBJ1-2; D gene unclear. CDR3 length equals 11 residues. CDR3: CASSTKYGYTF. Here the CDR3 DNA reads TGTGCCAGCAGCACTAAATATGGCTACACCTTC.

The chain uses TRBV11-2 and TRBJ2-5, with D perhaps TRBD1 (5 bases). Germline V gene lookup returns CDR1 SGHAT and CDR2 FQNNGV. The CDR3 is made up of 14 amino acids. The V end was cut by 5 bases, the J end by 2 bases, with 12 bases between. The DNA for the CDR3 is TGTGCCAGCAGCGAACAGGACGAACAAGAGACCCAGTACTTC. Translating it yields CASSEQDEQETQYF.

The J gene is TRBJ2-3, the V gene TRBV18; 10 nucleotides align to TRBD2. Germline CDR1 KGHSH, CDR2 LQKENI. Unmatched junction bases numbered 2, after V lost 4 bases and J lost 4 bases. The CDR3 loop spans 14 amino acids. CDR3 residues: CASSRTSGADTQYF. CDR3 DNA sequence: TGTGCCAGCTCACGGACTAGCGGTGCAGATACGCAGTATTTT.

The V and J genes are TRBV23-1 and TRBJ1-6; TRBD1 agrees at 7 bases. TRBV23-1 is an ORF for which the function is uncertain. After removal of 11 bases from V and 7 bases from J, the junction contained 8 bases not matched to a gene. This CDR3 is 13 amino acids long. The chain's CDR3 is CALDDRANSPLHF. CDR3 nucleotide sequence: TGCGCCCTGGACGACAGGGCAAATTCACCCCTCCACTTT.

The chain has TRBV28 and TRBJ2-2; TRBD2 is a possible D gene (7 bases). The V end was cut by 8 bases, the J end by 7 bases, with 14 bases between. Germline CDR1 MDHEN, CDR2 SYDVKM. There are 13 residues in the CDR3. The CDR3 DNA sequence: TGTGCCAGCGGGGGGGCGCCTCTCGGGGAGCTGTTTTTT. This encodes CASGGAPLGELFF.

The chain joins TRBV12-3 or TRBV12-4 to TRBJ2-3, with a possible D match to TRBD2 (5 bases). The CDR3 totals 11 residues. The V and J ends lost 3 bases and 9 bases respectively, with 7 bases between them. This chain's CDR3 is CASSFGVTQYF. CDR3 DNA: TGTGCCAGCAGTTTCGGGGTAACGCAGTATTTT.

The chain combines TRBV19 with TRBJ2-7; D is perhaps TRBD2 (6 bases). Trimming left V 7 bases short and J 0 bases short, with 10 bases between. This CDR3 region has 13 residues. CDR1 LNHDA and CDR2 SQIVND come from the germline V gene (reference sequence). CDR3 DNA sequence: TGTGCCAGTACAGAAGCGGGCTCCTACGAGCAGTACTTC. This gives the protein CASTEAGSYEQYF.

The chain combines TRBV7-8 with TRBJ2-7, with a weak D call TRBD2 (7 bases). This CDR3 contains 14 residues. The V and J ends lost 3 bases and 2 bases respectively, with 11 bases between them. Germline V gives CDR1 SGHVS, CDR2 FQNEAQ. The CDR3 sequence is CASSFAGATYEQYF. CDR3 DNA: TGTGCCAGCAGCTTTGCGGGGGCCACCTACGAGCAGTACTTC.

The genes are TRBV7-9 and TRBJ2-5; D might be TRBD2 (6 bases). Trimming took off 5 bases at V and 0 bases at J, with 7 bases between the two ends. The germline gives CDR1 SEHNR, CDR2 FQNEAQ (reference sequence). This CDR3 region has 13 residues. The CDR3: CASSRENQETQYF. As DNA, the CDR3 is TGTGCCAGCAGCCGGGAGAACCAAGAGACCCAGTACTTC.

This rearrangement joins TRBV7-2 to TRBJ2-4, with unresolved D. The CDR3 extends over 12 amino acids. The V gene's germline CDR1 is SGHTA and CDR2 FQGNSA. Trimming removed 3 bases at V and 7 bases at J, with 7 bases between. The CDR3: CASSLALNIQYF. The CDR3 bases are TGTGCCAGCAGCTTGGCCCTTAACATTCAGTACTTC.

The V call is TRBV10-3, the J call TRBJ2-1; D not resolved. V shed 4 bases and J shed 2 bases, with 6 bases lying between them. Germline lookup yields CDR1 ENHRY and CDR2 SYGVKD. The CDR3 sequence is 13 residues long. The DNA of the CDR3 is TGTGCCATCAGTGGAACAGCCTACAATGAGCAGTTCTTC. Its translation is CAISGTAYNEQFF.

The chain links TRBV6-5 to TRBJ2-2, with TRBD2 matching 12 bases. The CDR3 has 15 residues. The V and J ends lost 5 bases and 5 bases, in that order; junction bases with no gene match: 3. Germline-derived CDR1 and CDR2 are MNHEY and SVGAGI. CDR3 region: CASSTSGGRTGELFF. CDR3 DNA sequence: TGTGCCAGCAGTACTAGCGGGGGGCGGACCGGGGAGCTGTTTTTT.

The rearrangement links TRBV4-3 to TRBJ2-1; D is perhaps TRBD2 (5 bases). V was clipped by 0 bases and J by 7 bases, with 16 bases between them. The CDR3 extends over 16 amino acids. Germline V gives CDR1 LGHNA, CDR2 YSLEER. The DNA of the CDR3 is TGCGCCAGCAGCCAAGACGCCTGGACTCAGAGAAATGAGCAGTTCTTC. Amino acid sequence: CASSQDAWTQRNEQFF.

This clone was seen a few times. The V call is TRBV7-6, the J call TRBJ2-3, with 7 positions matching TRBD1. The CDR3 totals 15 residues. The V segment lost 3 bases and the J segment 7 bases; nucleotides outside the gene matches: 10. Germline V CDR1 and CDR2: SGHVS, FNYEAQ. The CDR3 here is CASSLDRNPKYTQYF. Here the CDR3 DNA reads TGTGCCAGCAGCTTGGACAGGAACCCGAAGTATACGCAGTATTTT.

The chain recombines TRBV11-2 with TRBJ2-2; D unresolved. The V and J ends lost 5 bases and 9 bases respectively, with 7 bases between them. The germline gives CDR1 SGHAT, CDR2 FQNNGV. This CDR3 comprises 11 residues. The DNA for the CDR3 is TGTGCCAGCAGCCTTAGCCGGGAGCTGTTTTTT. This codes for CASSLSRELFF.

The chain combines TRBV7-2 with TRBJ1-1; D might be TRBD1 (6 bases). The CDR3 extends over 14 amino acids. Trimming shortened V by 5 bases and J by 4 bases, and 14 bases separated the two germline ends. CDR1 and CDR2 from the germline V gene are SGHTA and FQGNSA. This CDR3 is CASSQGQFGTEAFF. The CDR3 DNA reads TGTGCCAGCAGCCAAGGACAGTTTGGCACTGAAGCTTTCTTT.

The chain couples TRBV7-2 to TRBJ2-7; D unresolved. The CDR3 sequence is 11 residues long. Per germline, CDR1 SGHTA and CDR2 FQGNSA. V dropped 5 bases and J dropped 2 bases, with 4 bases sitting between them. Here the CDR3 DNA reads TGTGCCAGCAGCGCAGCCTACGAGCAGTACTTC. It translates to CASSAAYEQYF.

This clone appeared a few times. The CDR3 spells CASSEQGWDEQFF. The CDR3, as DNA: TGTGCCAGCAGTGAGCAGGGGTGGGATGAGCAGTTCTTC. V gene TRBV6-1 combines with J gene TRBJ2-1; D is possibly TRBD1 (6 bases). The V gene's germline CDR1 is MNHNS and CDR2 SASEGT. The CDR3 runs 13 residues. Deletions cut 3 bases from V and 8 bases from J, with 11 bases between.

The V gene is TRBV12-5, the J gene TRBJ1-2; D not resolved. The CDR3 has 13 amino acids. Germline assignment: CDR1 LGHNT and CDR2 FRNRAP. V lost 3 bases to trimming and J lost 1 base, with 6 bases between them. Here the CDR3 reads CASGFGNNYGYTF. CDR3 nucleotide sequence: TGTGCTAGTGGTTTCGGGAATAACTATGGCTACACCTTC.

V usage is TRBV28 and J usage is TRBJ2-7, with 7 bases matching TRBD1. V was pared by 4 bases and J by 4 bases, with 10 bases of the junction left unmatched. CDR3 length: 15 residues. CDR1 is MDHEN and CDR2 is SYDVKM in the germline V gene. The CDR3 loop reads CASSSTGTAKYEQYF. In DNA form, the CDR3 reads TGTGCCAGCAGTTCTACCGGGACAGCCAAGTACGAGCAGTACTTC. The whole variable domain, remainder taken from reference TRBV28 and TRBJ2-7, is DVKVTQSSRYLVKRTGEKVFLECVQDMDHENMFWYRQDPGLGLRLIYFSYDVKMKEKGDIPEGYSVSREKKERFSLILESASTNQTSMYLCASSSTGTAKYEQYFGPGTRLTVT.

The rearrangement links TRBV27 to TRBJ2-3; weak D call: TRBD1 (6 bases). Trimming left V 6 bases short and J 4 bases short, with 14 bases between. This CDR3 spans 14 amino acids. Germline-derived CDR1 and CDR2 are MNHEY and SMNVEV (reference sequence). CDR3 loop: CASRQISGADTQYF. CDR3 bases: TGTGCCAGCAGACAAATTTCAGGGGCAGATACGCAGTATTTT.

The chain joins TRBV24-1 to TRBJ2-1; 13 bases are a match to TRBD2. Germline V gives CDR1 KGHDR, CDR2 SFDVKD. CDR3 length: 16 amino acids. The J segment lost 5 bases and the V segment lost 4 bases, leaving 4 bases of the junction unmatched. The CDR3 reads CATSDPGTSGNNEQFF. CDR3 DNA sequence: TGTGCCACCAGTGACCCCGGGACTAGCGGGAACAATGAGCAGTTCTTC.

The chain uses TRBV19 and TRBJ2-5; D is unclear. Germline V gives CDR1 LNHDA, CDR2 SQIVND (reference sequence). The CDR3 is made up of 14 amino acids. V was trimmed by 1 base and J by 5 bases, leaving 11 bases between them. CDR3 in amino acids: CASSIGSLFETQYF. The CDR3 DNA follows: TGTGCCAGTAGTATAGGCTCACTTTTCGAGACCCAGTACTTC.

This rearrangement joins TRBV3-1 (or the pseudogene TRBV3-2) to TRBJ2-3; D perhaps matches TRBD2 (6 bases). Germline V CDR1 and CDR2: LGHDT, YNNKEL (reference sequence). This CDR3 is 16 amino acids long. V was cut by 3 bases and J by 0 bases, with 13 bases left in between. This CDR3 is CASSQMGGVSTDTQYF. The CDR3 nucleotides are TGTGCCAGCAGCCAGATGGGCGGGGTCAGCACAGATACGCAGTATTTT.

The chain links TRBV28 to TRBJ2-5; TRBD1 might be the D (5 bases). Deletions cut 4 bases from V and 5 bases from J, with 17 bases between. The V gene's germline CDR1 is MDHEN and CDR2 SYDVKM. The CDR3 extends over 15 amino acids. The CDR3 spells CASSSVVGVGETQYF. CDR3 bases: TGTGCCAGCAGTTCGGTGGTAGGGGTGGGGGAGACCCAGTACTTC.

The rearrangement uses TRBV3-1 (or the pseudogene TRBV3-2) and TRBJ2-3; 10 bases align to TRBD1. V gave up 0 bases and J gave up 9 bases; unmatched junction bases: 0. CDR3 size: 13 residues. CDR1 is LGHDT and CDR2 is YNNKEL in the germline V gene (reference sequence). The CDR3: CASSQEGQGTQYF. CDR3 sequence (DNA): TGTGCCAGCAGCCAAGAGGGACAGGGGACGCAGTATTTT.

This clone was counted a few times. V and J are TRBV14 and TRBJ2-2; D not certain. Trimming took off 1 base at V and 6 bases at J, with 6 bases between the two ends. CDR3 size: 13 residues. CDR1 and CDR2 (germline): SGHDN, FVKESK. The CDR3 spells CASSQAISGELFF. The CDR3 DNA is TGTGCCAGCAGCCAAGCTATTTCCGGGGAGCTGTTTTTT.

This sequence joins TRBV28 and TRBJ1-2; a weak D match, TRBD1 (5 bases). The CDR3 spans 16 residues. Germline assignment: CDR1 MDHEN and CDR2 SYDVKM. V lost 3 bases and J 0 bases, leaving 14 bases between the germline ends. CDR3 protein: CASSLPPGNPNYGYTF. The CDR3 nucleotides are TGTGCCAGCAGTTTGCCCCCAGGGAATCCTAACTATGGCTACACCTTC.

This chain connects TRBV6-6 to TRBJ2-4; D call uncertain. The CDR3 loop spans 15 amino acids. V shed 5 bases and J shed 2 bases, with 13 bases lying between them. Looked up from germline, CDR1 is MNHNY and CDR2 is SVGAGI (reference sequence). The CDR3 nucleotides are TGTGCCAGCAGTGCTGACTCCATAACCAAAAACATTCAGTACTTC. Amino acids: CASSADSITKNIQYF.